This T cell receptor beta chain comes out of a study of T-cell reconstitution after alpha-beta-depleted transplantation in children. The CDR3 is made up of 17 amino acids. The germline gives CDR1 LGHNA, CDR2 YNFKEQ. Trimming cost V 1 base and J 1 base; bases outside gene matches: 7. The table lists this clonotype with many counts. TCRbeta library construction was performed incorporating unique molecular identifiers. TCRdb re-called the PCR reads with MiXCR, one entry per CDR3 protein. Altogether 280,000 or so distinct CDR3 sequences are present, about 9.9% being singletons, with the ten largest covering around 20%.

The sequence was collected from a male patient between 2 and 10 years old who had a stem cell transplant for chronic granulomatous disease, so the T cells may come from the graft donor. Sequenced material: peripheral blood, taken 180 days after TCRalphabeta/CD19-depleted stem cell transplant. The rearrangement joins TRBV4-2 to TRBJ2-7; TRBD2 agrees at 10 bases. CDR3 sequence (DNA): TGTGCCAGCAGCCAAGTTGTAGCGGGAGGCCTGTCCTACGAGCAGTACTTC. This translates into CASSQVVAGGLSYEQYF.